This record covers a single TCR beta chain. Other DNA sequences of this sample code for an identical CDR3. V dropped 6 bases and J dropped 6 bases, with 9 bases sitting between them. Germline V CDR1 and CDR2: MNHEY, SVGEGT. This CDR3 is 11 amino acids long. Assay used: immunoSEQ multiplex PCR; TCRdb lists only in-frame clones, some missing. This table has 200,000 to 300,000 clones, about four fifths appearing once. A Seattle source enrolled patients during active infection and followed them longitudinally. The source of the sample is a study of blood T cell repertoires in COVID-19. For the study at large: PBMCs, B-cell-depleted T cells, or T cells provided the cDNA or gDNA that made up the material.

This receptor was obtained from a woman of 80 years or more with COVID-19, enrolled during active disease. The sequenced material came from peripheral blood. V and J are TRBV6-2 or TRBV6-3 and TRBJ2-7; perhaps TRBD1 as D (6 bases). The CDR3 region has the DNA TGTGCCAGCAGCCTAGGGGGCGAGCAGTACTTC. Protein: CASSLGGEQYF.